This entry is about one T cell receptor beta chain. Its specificity is unknown. Trimming removed 6 bases from V and 6 bases from J; junction bases left unmatched: 12. The germline CDR1 and CDR2 sequences are SGHAT and FQNNGV. The CDR3 has 16 amino acids. Sequencing was performed with immunoSEQ multiplex PCR; in TCRdb, only in-frame clones are kept and a portion is missing. The sample has about 150,000 clones, 70% to 90% seen once. This specimen belongs to a study of T cell responses to AZD1222 COVID-19 vaccine. Broader study findings: Most donors were white British and more were female, and clonal diversity was possibly underestimated. The study sampled repertoires only after the peak T cell response. Only 5 or 6 AZD1222 recipients were seropositive at baseline.

This material consisted of peripheral blood, taken on day 0 of AZD1222 vaccination. This clonotype was sampled from an adult in good health. The gene calls are TRBV11-2 and TRBJ2-2, with TRBD2 matching over 8 bases. The CDR3 loop is CASRLISGRGSGELFF. The CDR3 DNA sequence: TGTGCCAGCAGACTAATCAGCGGGAGAGGATCCGGGGAGCTGTTTTTT.